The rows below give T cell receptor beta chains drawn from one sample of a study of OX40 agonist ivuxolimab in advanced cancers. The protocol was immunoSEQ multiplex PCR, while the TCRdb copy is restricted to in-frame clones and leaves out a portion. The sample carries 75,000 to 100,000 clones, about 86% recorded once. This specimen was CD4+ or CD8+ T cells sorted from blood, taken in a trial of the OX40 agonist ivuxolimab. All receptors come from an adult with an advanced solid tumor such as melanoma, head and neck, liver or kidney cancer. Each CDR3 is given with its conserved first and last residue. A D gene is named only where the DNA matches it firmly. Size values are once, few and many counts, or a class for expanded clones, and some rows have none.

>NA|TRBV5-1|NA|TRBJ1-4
TGCGCCAGCAGCTTGGTCGGAAGTGGGGCCAAACTGTTTTTT
CASSLVGSGAKLFF
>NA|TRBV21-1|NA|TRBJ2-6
TGTGCCAGTGGCGCGACAGCTATCTCGTCTGGGGCCAACGTCCTGACTTTC
CASGATAISSGANVLTF
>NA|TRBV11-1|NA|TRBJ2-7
TGTGCCAGCAGCTTAGCGGAGGACTACGAGCAGTACTTC
CASSLAEDYEQYF
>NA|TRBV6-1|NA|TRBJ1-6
TGTGCCAGCAGTGATTACGGAATCCAAAGCTCCTATAATTCACCCCTCCACTTT
CASSDYGIQSSYNSPLHF
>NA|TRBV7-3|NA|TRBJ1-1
TGTGCCAGCAGCCCTCATTGGGAGGGCCCGGTAGCTTTCTTT
CASSPHWEGPVAFF
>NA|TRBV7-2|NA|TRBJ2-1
TGTGCCAGCAGCCGCGCCACAGGTAACAATGAGCAGTTCTTC
CASSRATGNNEQFF
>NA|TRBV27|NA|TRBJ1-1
TGTGCCAGCAGTTTAGTCGGCGCGCCTGAAGCTTTCTTT
CASSLVGAPEAFF
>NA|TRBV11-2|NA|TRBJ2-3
TGTGCCAGCAGCTTAGACGCGAGTAGGGGTACGCAGTATTTT
CASSLDASRGTQYF
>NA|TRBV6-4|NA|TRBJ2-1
TGTGCCAGCAGTGTACTGGCTGGCAATGAGCAGTTCTTC
CASSVLAGNEQFF
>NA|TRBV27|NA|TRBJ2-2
TGTGCCAGCAATACCTGGGGGGGCAGGGGGAACACCGGGGAGCTGTTTTTT
CASNTWGGRGNTGELFF
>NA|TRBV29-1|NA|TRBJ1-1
TGCAGCGTTGAAGAAATTCTCCCCAACACTGAAGCTTTCTTT
CSVEEILPNTEAFF
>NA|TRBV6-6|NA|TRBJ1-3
TGTGCCAGCACCTTGGGGGTAACAGGGACTGGAAACACCATATATTTT
CASTLGVTGTGNTIYF
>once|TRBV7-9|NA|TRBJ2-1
TGTGCCAGCATCCCCTCGGGAAGCTCCTACAATGAGCAGTTCTTC
CASIPSGSSYNEQFF
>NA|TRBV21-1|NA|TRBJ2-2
TGTGCCAGCAGCGTAACCGGACAGCCATACACCGGGGAGCTGTTTTTT
CASSVTGQPYTGELFF
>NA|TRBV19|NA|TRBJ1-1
TGTGCCAGTAGTATAGTAGCTGGTGGAAGCACTGAAGCTTTCTTT
CASSIVAGGSTEAFF
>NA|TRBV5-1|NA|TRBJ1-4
TGCGCCAGCAGGGTTCAGGCTAATGAAAAACTGTTTTTT
CASRVQANEKLFF
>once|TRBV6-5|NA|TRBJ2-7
TGTGCCAGCAGTTACCGGGGCGATTCCTACGAGCAGTACTTC
CASSYRGDSYEQYF
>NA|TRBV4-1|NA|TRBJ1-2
TGCGCCAGCAGCCAAGATCCCAAACAGGGAAAGGTTCCCTACACCTTC
CASSQDPKQGKVPYTF
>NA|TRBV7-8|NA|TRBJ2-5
TGTGCCAGCAGCTTAGCGGTTCAGGGAGGAGAGACCCAGTACTTC
CASSLAVQGGETQYF
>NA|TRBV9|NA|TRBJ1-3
TGTGCCAGCAGCTCAAAGGGGACTTCAGGAAACACCATATATTTT
CASSSKGTSGNTIYF
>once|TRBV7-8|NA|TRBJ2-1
TGTGCCAGCAGCTTAGGGAAAGGCGAGCAGTTCTTC
CASSLGKGEQFF
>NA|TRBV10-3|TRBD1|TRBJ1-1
TGTGCCATCAGAGGACAGGGCTACACTGAAGCTTTCTTT
CAIRGQGYTEAFF
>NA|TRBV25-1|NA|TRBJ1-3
TGTGCCAGCGAAGTGGCCAACTCTGGAAACACCATATATTTT
CASEVANSGNTIYF
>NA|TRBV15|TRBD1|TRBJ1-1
TGTGCCACCAGCAGAGACAGGGGGCAGACTGAAGCTTTCTTT
CATSRDRGQTEAFF
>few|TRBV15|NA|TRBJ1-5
TGTGCCACCAGCGTGGGGACAAATCAGCCCCAGCATTTT
CATSVGTNQPQHF
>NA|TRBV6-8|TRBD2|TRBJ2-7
TGTGCCAGCAGTTCTAGCGGGAGTAGCGAAAACGAGCAGTACTTC
CASSSSGSSENEQYF
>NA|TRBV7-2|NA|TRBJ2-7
TGTGCCAGCAGCTCGGACCCGAGCTCCTACGAGCAGTACTTC
CASSSDPSSYEQYF
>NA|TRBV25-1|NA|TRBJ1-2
TGTGCCAGCCTCACCTTCGGACTGCGGCGCTACACCTTC
CASLTFGLRRYTF
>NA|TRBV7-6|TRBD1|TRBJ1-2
TGTGCCAGCAGCTTATTTCAGGGGGCGCAGTATGGCTACACCTTC
CASSLFQGAQYGYTF
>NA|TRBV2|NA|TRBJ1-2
TGTGCCAGCAGCCGCAAGACAGATGCTAACTATGGCTACACCTTC
CASSRKTDANYGYTF
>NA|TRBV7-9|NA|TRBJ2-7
TGTGCCAGCAGCTCCCCCGGGGCCTCCAACGAGCAGTACTTC
CASSSPGASNEQYF
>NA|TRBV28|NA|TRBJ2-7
TGTGCCAGCAGTTTAACGACGGACGCCGCGTACGAGCAGTACTTC
CASSLTTDAAYEQYF
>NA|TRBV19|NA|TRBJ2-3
TGTGCCAGTAGTATTTTGGTCACAGATACGCAGTATTTT
CASSILVTDTQYF
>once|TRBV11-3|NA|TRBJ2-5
TGTGCCAGCAGCTCCCGGTGGGGGGCTCTAGAGACCCAGTACTTC
CASSSRWGALETQYF
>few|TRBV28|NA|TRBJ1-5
TGTGCCAGCAGTCTGGACCAGGTCCAGCCCCAGCATTTT
CASSLDQVQPQHF
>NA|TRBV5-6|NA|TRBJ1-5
TGTGCCAGCAGCTTCAGGTATCAGCCCCAGCATTTT
CASSFRYQPQHF
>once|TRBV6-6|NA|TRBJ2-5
TGTGCCAGCAGCAGATACCCAGAAGAGACCCAGTACTTC
CASSRYPEETQYF
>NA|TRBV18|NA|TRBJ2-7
TGTGCCAGCTCACAGGGCCAGGGTGACGAGCAGTACTTC
CASSQGQGDEQYF
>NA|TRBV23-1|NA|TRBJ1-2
TGCGCCAGCTCCAGACGGGGGGCGCATGGCTACACCTTC
CASSRRGAHGYTF
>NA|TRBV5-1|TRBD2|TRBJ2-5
TGCGCCAGCAGCATTGTAGCGGGGCGCGGGGAGACCCAGTACTTC
CASSIVAGRGETQYF
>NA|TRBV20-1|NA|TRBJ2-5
TGCAGTGCTGAAGGGGCCCCGACCCAGTACTTC
CSAEGAPTQYF
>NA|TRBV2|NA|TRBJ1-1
TGTGCCAGCAGGGAGGGGGAATCTGAAGCTTTCTTT
CASREGESEAFF
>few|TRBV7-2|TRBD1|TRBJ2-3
TGTGCCAGCAGGGCCCGTCAGGGGGTAACGCAGTATTTT
CASRARQGVTQYF
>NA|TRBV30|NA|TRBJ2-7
TGTGCCTGGAGTCGAAGCGTGAGCTCCTACGAGCAGTACTTC
CAWSRSVSSYEQYF
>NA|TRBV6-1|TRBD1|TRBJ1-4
TGTGCCAGCGCACAGGGGGTTAGTGAAAAACTGTTTTTT
CASAQGVSEKLFF